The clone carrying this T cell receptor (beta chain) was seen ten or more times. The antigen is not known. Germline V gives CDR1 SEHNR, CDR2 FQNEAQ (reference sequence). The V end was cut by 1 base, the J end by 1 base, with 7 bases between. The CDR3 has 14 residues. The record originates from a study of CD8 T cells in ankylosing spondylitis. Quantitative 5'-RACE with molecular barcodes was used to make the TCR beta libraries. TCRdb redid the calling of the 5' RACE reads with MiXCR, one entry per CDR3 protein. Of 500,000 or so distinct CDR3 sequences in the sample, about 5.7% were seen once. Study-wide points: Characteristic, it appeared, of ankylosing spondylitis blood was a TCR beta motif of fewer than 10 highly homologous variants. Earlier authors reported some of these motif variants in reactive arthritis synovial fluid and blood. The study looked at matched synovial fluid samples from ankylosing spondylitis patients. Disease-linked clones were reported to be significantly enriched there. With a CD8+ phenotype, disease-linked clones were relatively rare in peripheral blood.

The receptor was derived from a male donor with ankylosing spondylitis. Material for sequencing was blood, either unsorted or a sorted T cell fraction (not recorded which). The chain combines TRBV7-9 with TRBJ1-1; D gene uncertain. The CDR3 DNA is TGTGCCAGCAGCTTAGTACAGCCGAACACTGAAGCTTTCTTT. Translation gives CASSLVQPNTEAFF.